One TCR beta chain is described in this entry. These data originate in a study of control samples from healthy donors and cancer patients. The CDR3 contains 13 residues. The V and J ends lost 4 bases and 8 bases, in that order; junction bases with no gene match: 7. Germline V CDR1 and CDR2: MNHEY, SMNVEV (reference sequence). The assay was immunoSEQ multiplex PCR, and TCRdb's table has in-frame clones only and misses some. Here the sample spans hundreds of thousands of clones, 80% to 95% being singletons. This TCR derives from a man in his forties with head and neck cancer. The specimen sequenced was PBMCs. This rearrangement joins TRBV27 to TRBJ1-2; 7 nucleotides line up with TRBD1. The CDR3 spells CASSSRTGGGYTF. CDR3 nucleotides: TGTGCCAGCAGTTCCCGGACAGGCGGGGGCTACACCTTC.